What follows are 7 T cell receptor beta chains derived from one specimen sequenced in a study of tumor-infiltrating lymphocytes in primary liver carcinoma. The researchers produced TCR beta cDNA from around 500 ng total RNA with a constant-region primer. It was through three nested multiplex PCR rounds of slightly modified ARM-PCR that TCR beta libraries arose. TRBV1-TRBV30 forward primers paired with a C-beta reverse primer were used in the first two PCR rounds, which ran approximately 10 cycles each. TCRdb ran MiXCR on the multiplex PCR reads and lists one entry per CDR3 protein. The table records about 200,000 distinct CDR3 sequences, about two thirds of them present only once. In addition to blood RNA drawn from unsorted whole blood, germline DNA was extracted. The sequencing sample was made of peripheral blood. The receptor set was obtained from a woman aged 60 to 75 with primary liver carcinoma and hepatitis B virus infection.

This clonotype was seen at least ten times. V usage is TRBV12-3 or TRBV12-4 and J usage is TRBJ2-7; D is uncertain. V was shortened by 2 bases and J by 2 bases, with 7 bases between the two germline ends. The CDR3 is 13 amino acids. CDR3 residues: CASSLYGPYEQYF. The CDR3, as DNA: TGTGCCAGCAGTTTATACGGGCCCTACGAGCAGTACTTC.

V gene TRBV11-2 combines with J gene TRBJ2-2; unclear D gene. Germline CDR1 SGHAT, CDR2 FQNNGV. Trimming removed 9 bases at V and 0 bases at J, with 17 bases between. CDR3 length: 16 residues. The CDR3 DNA follows: TGTGCCAGGAGCCATACACTGGGATCGAACACCGGGGAGCTGTTTTTT. It encodes CARSHTLGSNTGELFF.

V and J are TRBV5-1 and TRBJ1-2; no clear D. The CDR3 extends over 14 amino acids. Trimming took off 0 bases at V and 0 bases at J, with 6 bases between the two ends. The V gene's germline CDR1 is SGHRS and CDR2 YFSETQ. The CDR3 reads CASSLGLSNYGYTF. The DNA for the CDR3 is TGCGCCAGCAGCTTGGGGCTTTCTAACTATGGCTACACCTTC. The entire variable domain, with the rest obtained from reference TRBV5-1 and TRBJ1-2, is as follows: KAGVTQTPRYLIKTRGQQVTLSCSPISGHRSVSWYQQTPGQGLQFLFEYFSETQRNKGNFPGRFSGRQFSNSRSEMNVSTLELGDSALYLCASSLGLSNYGYTFGSGTRLTVV.

This chain connects TRBV14 to TRBJ2-6; 7 nucleotides line up with TRBD2. V gave up 3 bases and J gave up 1 base; unmatched junction bases: 15. Germline assignment: CDR1 SGHDN and CDR2 FVKESK. The CDR3 contains 20 residues. This chain's CDR3 is CASSHILPGLSPSGANVLTF. The CDR3, as DNA: TGTGCCAGCAGCCACATTTTACCGGGACTATCGCCATCTGGGGCCAACGTCCTGACTTTC.

In its sample, this clonotype is medium-sized. The V call is TRBV7-9, the J call TRBJ2-4; 8 bases fit TRBD2. CDR3 length equals 14 residues. The V segment lost 4 bases and the J segment 1 base; nucleotides outside the gene matches: 0. Germline V lookup: CDR1 SEHNR, CDR2 FQNEAQ (reference sequence). The chain's CDR3 is CASSSGGAKNIQYF. In DNA form, the CDR3 reads TGTGCCAGCAGCTCGGGAGGGGCCAAAAACATTCAGTACTTC.

Note on this clonotype: Germline and junction disagree at one end, which may indicate a read error. The chain carries TRBV11-2 and TRBJ2-5; possibly TRBD2 for D (6 bases). This CDR3 contains 16 residues. Germline V gene sequence: CDR1 SGHAT, CDR2 FQNNGV. The CDR3 DNA reads as TGTGCCGGCAGCCTGGGACTGGCGGGCTCCCAAGTGACCAAGTACTTC. Amino acids: CAGSLGLAGSQVTKYF.

V gene TRBV5-1 combines with J gene TRBJ2-7; D ambiguous. Trimming left V 4 bases short and J 2 bases short, with 10 bases between. CDR3 length: 13 residues. Germline values: CDR1 SGHRS, CDR2 YFSETQ. The CDR3 reads CASSLVTTYEQYF. CDR3 DNA: TGCGCCAGCAGCCTGGTAACAACCTACGAGCAGTACTTC.